This T cell receptor beta chain was sequenced for a study of blood T cell repertoires in COVID-19. Study-wide context: Italy, Spain and the United States were the sources of the convalescent and acute COVID-19 samples. T cells, B-cell-depleted T cells, or PBMCs supplied cDNA or gDNA.

Per the study methods: Estimated nucleated cell counts came from reference gene primer amplification. Profiled with immunoSEQ multiplex PCR; TCRdb holds only in-frame clones, not every one. V and J calls and clone size are as listed in that table; D and trimming were resolved from the DNA. This table has some 200,000 clones, around four fifths appearing once. This clone was picked up one time. V was trimmed by 4 bases and J by 10 bases, leaving 18 bases between them. Germline V gene lookup returns CDR1 SGHDT and CDR2 YYEEEE. The CDR3 totals 14 residues. This clonotype was obtained from a woman older than 75 with active or convalescent COVID-19. Sequencing was done on a sample of peripheral blood. The chain is built from TRBV5-6 and TRBJ2-1; the D gene is possibly TRBD2 (5 bases). The CDR3 DNA follows: TGTGCCAGCAGCCGACTCTCTAGCTACGGAGAGCAGTTCTTC. Translating gives CASSRLSSYGEQFF.